This T cell receptor beta chain was identified in a study of shared clonotypes between healthy human individuals. Some clones are missing from TCRdb's copy, which holds only in-frame ones; the method was immunoSEQ multiplex PCR. The table has more than 900,000 clones, approximately 80% seen once; the top ten hold more than 0.55%. CDR1 SGHNT and CDR2 YYREEE come from the germline V gene (reference sequence). V lost 4 bases and J 7 bases, leaving 10 bases between the germline ends. CDR3 length: 12 residues. The J gene is TRBJ2-3, the V gene TRBV5-4, with D possibly TRBD2 on 5 matching bases. This clonotype was obtained from a man between 18 and 35 years old in good health. Some clones in this sample may be carry-over from other donors' samples. Specimen: memory CD4+ T cells from PBMCs. Subset specified: CD45RA-negative fraction. The chain's CDR3 is CASSGTRNTQYF. In DNA form, the CDR3 reads TGTGCCAGCAGCGGAACTAGGAATACGCAGTATTTT.